One and the same sample provided the 30 T cell receptor beta chains below, sequenced in a study of a mutant IDH1 vaccine in newly diagnosed glioma. These receptors have no identified antigens. Time point in this sample: week 35, safety follow-up. Vaccinated patients received 300 ug of mutant IDH1 20-mer peptide per dose, with topical imiquimod. TCRdb's table, derived via immunoSEQ multiplex PCR, lists solely in-frame clones and lacks some. The sample lists 43,000 or so clones, approximately 92% seen once, with roughly 2.4% in the top ten. The material was PBMCs, obtained from a glioma patient whose treatment included an IDH1 peptide vaccine. The receptor source for this set is a man aged 50 or older with glioma.

The chain employs TRBV2 and TRBJ2-2; either TRBD1 or TRBD2 may supply D (5 bases each). The CDR3 is 13 residues long. V lost 6 bases and J 5 bases, leaving 10 bases between the germline ends. Germline-derived CDR1 and CDR2 are SNHLY and FYNNEI. The CDR3 protein is CASRPGRTGELFF. The CDR3 nucleotides are TGTGCCAGCAGGCCGGGACGGACCGGGGAGCTGTTTTTT.

The CDR3 loop reads CASSVRQGGIDTQYF. DNA of the CDR3: TGTGCCAGCAGCGTAAGACAGGGGGGGATAGATACGCAGTATTTT. The rearrangement joins TRBV9 to TRBJ2-3; 9 bases fit TRBD1. This CDR3 is built from 15 residues. The germline CDR1 and CDR2 sequences are SGDLS and YYNGEE. V was pared by 1 base and J by 5 bases, with 5 bases of the junction left unmatched.

The chain links TRBV7-2 to TRBJ1-5; D may be TRBD1 (5 bases). From germline, CDR1 is SGHTA and CDR2 FQGNSA. The CDR3 is 14 amino acids. V lost 5 bases to trimming and J lost 5 bases, with 13 bases between them. The CDR3 here is CASSPGGSYQPQHF. CDR3 nucleotides: TGTGCCAGCAGCCCGGGGGGTTCTTATCAGCCCCAGCATTTT. Full variable domain (rest looked up from reference TRBV7-2 and TRBJ1-5): GAGVSQSPSNKVTEKGKDVELRCDPISGHTALYWYRQSLGQGLEFLIYFQGNSAPDKSGLPSDRFSAERTGGSVSTLTIQRTQQEDSAVYLCASSPGGSYQPQHFGDGTRLSIL.

V and J are TRBV29-1 and TRBJ2-1; 11 positions agree with TRBD2. Per germline, CDR1 SQVTM and CDR2 ANQGSEA. This CDR3 region has 13 residues. V was clipped by 7 bases and J by 7 bases; unmatched bases: 6. The CDR3 DNA sequence: TGCAGCGGTCGACTAGCGGGGTTAAATGAGCAGTTCTTC. This translates into CSGRLAGLNEQFF.

This clone was observed once. This chain uses TRBV28 with TRBJ1-4; D not certain. The germline V gene encodes CDR1 MDHEN and CDR2 SYDVKM. The CDR3 contains 15 residues. Trimming removed 2 bases from V and 7 bases from J, with 14 bases in between. The CDR3 is CASSLDGWEGEKLFF. The CDR3 DNA reads as TGTGCCAGCAGTTTAGATGGGTGGGAGGGTGAAAAACTGTTTTTT.

CDR3 sequence reads: CASYPGQTDTQYF. The CDR3 coding sequence is TGTGCCAGCTACCCGGGGCAGACAGATACGCAGTATTTT. The chain recombines TRBV28 with TRBJ2-3; D could derive from TRBD1 or TRBD2 (5 bases each). The V gene lost 8 bases and the J gene lost 3 bases, with 12 bases spanning the gap. Per germline, CDR1 MDHEN and CDR2 SYDVKM. The CDR3 is 13 residues long.

The CDR3 loop is CASSLQEPYHSGNTIYF. CDR3 coding DNA: TGTGCCAGCAGCTTACAGGAGCCTTACCACTCTGGAAACACCATATATTTT. This chain joins TRBV11-2 and TRBJ1-3; D is ambiguous. This CDR3 region has 17 residues. From germline, CDR1 is SGHAT and CDR2 FQNNGV. The ends were cut back, 2 bases at V and 0 bases at J, with 14 bases in the middle.

CDR3 loop: CASGTGTNTGELFF. The CDR3 DNA is TGTGCTAGTGGGACCGGGACAAACACCGGGGAGCTGTTTTTT. This rearrangement joins TRBV12-5 to TRBJ2-2, with D possibly TRBD1 on 6 matching bases. Germline CDR1 reads LGHNT; CDR2 reads FRNRAP. The CDR3 covers 14 residues. Trimming cost V 6 bases and J 2 bases, with 10 bases left between them.

For the CDR3, the DNA is TGTGCCAGCCGCCGTTTAAAGGCCCCAATCGAGCAGTACTTC. This encodes CASRRLKAPIEQYF. The rearrangement uses TRBV6-6 and TRBJ2-7; D gene unclear. The CDR3 covers 14 residues. Trimming left V 8 bases short and J 6 bases short, with 20 bases between. Germline loops: CDR1 MNHNY, CDR2 SVGAGI (reference sequence).

The chain joins TRBV5-6 to TRBJ2-5; D is possibly TRBD1 (5 bases). The germline V and J ends were trimmed by 2 bases and 4 bases, with 9 bases remaining between them. From germline, CDR1 is SGHDT and CDR2 YYEEEE. CDR3 length: 13 residues. The CDR3 is CASSLRGRETQYF. In nucleotides, the CDR3 is TGTGCCAGCAGCTTAAGGGGTCGAGAGACCCAGTACTTC.

The DNA of the CDR3 is TGTGCCAGCAGTTTATCGGGGGATAACTATGGCTACACCTTC. This sequence encodes CASSLSGDNYGYTF. This rearrangement joins TRBV27 to TRBJ1-2, with TRBD1 as a possible D gene (5 bases). Trimming removed 0 bases at V and 1 base at J, with 6 bases between. The germline V gene has CDR1 MNHEY and CDR2 SMNVEV (reference sequence). The CDR3 length is 14 residues.

This clone has a single count. The V call is TRBV19, the J call TRBJ2-1, with D maybe TRBD2 (6 bases). The CDR3 spans 15 residues. Per the germline V gene, CDR1 is LNHDA and CDR2 is SQIVND (reference sequence). V was pared by 7 bases and J by 3 bases, with 16 bases between. The DNA of the CDR3 is TGTGCCAGTACAGGAGGGCCCCCATACTACAATGAGCAGTTCTTC. Protein product: CASTGGPPYYNEQFF.

The genes are TRBV9 and TRBJ1-5; TRBD1 matches 7 bases. The CDR3 consists of 13 residues. Germline CDR1 SGDLS, CDR2 YYNGEE. Trimming cost V 4 bases and J 9 bases; bases outside gene matches: 7. CDR3 loop: CASSQDRLSPQHF. CDR3 nucleotides: TGTGCCAGCAGCCAGGACAGGTTATCGCCCCAGCATTTT.

J is TRBJ2-3 and V is TRBV19; 10 bases line up with TRBD2. J gave up 4 bases and V 6 bases, and 1 base lay outside the gene matches. Germline V gene data show CDR1 as LNHDA and CDR2 as SQIVND (reference sequence). This CDR3 contains 13 residues. CDR3 in amino acids: CASSLAGADTQYF. In DNA form, the CDR3 reads TGTGCCAGTAGCCTAGCGGGAGCAGATACGCAGTATTTT.

The rearrangement links TRBV18 to TRBJ1-2; D possibly corresponds to TRBD1 (6 bases). This CDR3 spans 15 amino acids. Trimming pared 3 bases from V and 8 bases from J, leaving 19 bases between. Germline loops: CDR1 KGHSH, CDR2 LQKENI. DNA of the CDR3: TGTGCCAGCTCACCGGTGAAGGGGGGAATTCAGGGCTACACCTTC. This encodes CASSPVKGGIQGYTF.

V gene TRBV19 combines with J gene TRBJ1-6; 7 nucleotides line up with TRBD1. CDR3 size: 16 residues. V lost 3 bases to trimming and J lost 7 bases; unmatched junction nucleotides: 9. Germline CDR1 reads LNHDA; CDR2 reads SQIVND (reference sequence). The CDR3 sequence: CASSIRQGGGNSPLHF. The CDR3 DNA follows: TGTGCCAGTAGTATCCGACAGGGAGGGGGAAATTCACCCCTCCACTTT.

The table lists this clone with a count of one. The rearrangement uses TRBV7-8 and TRBJ1-1; 11 nucleotides agree with TRBD1. Germline V gene data show CDR1 as SGHVS and CDR2 as FQNEAQ. The CDR3 is 17 residues long. V lost 2 bases and J lost 0; bases outside the gene matches: 5. CDR3: CASSLWRTGGLNTEAFF. For the CDR3, the DNA is TGTGCCAGCAGCTTATGGAGGACAGGGGGCTTGAACACTGAAGCTTTCTTT. The variable domain in full, with the rest retrieved from reference TRBV7-8 and TRBJ1-1, is GAGVSQSPRYKVAKRGQDVALRCDPISGHVSLFWYQQALGQGPEFLTYFQNEAQLDKSGLPSDRFFAERPEGSVSTLKIQRTQQEDSAVYLCASSLWRTGGLNTEAFFGQGTRLTVV.

This chain links TRBV4-1 with TRBJ2-1; weak D call: TRBD2 (6 bases). Trimming stripped 2 bases from V and 0 bases from J, with 14 bases between. Germline V CDR1 and CDR2: MGHRA, YSYEKL. The CDR3 runs 17 residues. CDR3 DNA: TGCGCCAGCAGCCAAAACCCCCCCGGGAGCTCCTACAATGAGCAGTTCTTC. This translates into CASSQNPPGSSYNEQFF.

V gene TRBV11-3 combines with J gene TRBJ1-1; D unclear. Germline V CDR1 and CDR2: SGHNT, YENEEA. This CDR3 is built from 13 residues. V was cut by 2 bases and J by 0 bases, with 4 bases left in between. For the CDR3, the DNA is TGTGCCAGCAGCTTACGGATGAACACTGAAGCTTTCTTT. As protein: CASSLRMNTEAFF.

This clone is a singleton in its sample. This rearrangement joins TRBV14 to TRBJ1-2, with D possibly being TRBD1 (5 bases). This CDR3 has 15 residues. Trimming removed 1 base at V and 5 bases at J, with 14 bases between. The germline gives CDR1 SGHDN, CDR2 FVKESK. CDR3 residues: CASSQGQGRRYGYTF. The CDR3 region has the DNA TGTGCCAGCAGCCAAGGGCAGGGAAGGCGATATGGCTACACCTTC.

The chain links TRBV25-1 to TRBJ2-7; 7 bases line up with TRBD2. Per germline, CDR1 MGHDK and CDR2 SYGVNS. The junction had 7 bases not matched to a gene; V was cut back by 3 bases and J by 2 bases. This CDR3 has 15 amino acids. The CDR3 DNA is TGTGCCAGCAGTGACTTACTAGCGCCGACCTACGAGCAGTACTTC. Its protein is CASSDLLAPTYEQYF.

This rearrangement joins TRBV7-3 to TRBJ1-1; tentative D call: TRBD1 (5 bases). The germline V and J ends were trimmed by 5 bases and 0 bases, with 7 bases remaining between them. The CDR3 extends over 13 amino acids. From germline, CDR1 is SGHTA and CDR2 FQGTGA. The CDR3 DNA follows: TGTGCCAGCAGCCCGACAGTGAACACTGAAGCTTTCTTT. As protein: CASSPTVNTEAFF.

CDR3 nucleotide sequence: TGTGCCTGGAGTCCCGGGACAGGGTATGAAGCTTTCTTT. It yields the protein CAWSPGTGYEAFF. The rearrangement uses TRBV30 and TRBJ1-1, with TRBD1 matching over 9 bases. The CDR3 extends over 13 amino acids. CDR1 and CDR2 (germline): GTSNPN, SVGIG (reference sequence). After removal of 2 bases from V and 7 bases from J, the junction contained 5 bases not matched to a gene.

The sample holds one count of this clone. V gene TRBV5-1 combines with J gene TRBJ2-4; 7 positions match TRBD2. Germline CDR1 reads SGHRS; CDR2 reads YFSETQ. The V segment lost 2 bases and the J segment 0 bases; nucleotides outside the gene matches: 11. CDR3 length: 18 residues. The CDR3 sequence is CASSLLPSGTLAKNIQYF. CDR3 coding DNA: TGCGCCAGCAGCTTACTACCCAGCGGGACTTTAGCCAAAAACATTCAGTACTTC.

The chain uses TRBV4-3 and TRBJ2-7; 9 nucleotides match TRBD1. The CDR3 sequence is 15 residues long. The trim removed 4 bases at V and 1 base at J, leaving 5 bases unmatched. The germline gives CDR1 LGHNA, CDR2 YSLEER. The CDR3 loop is CASSPGTGLSYEQYF. The CDR3 coding sequence is TGCGCCAGCAGCCCCGGGACAGGGTTGTCCTACGAGCAGTACTTC.

The V and J genes are TRBV2 and TRBJ2-7, with TRBD1 as a possible D gene (5 bases). CDR1 SNHLY and CDR2 FYNNEI come from the germline V gene. V was clipped by 6 bases and J by 0 bases, with 12 bases between them. CDR3 length: 14 amino acids. CDR3 loop: CASRKTDLSYEQYF. In DNA, the CDR3 is TGTGCCAGCAGAAAGACAGACCTCTCCTACGAGCAGTACTTC.

The chain couples TRBV6-6 to TRBJ1-5, with TRBD1 matching over 9 bases. The CDR3 extends over 15 amino acids. V dropped 6 bases and J dropped 4; count of bases not matched to a gene: 7. Germline V gene lookup returns CDR1 MNHNY and CDR2 SVGAGI (reference sequence). CDR3 loop: CASSQDRGGNQPQHF. In DNA form, the CDR3 reads TGTGCCAGCAGCCAGGACAGGGGAGGGAATCAGCCCCAGCATTTT.

J is TRBJ2-1 and V is TRBV6-4; weak D call: TRBD2 (5 bases). V lost 4 bases, J lost 4 bases, and 8 bases lay in between. CDR1 and CDR2 (germline): MRHNA, SNTAGT. This CDR3 region has 13 residues. This CDR3 is CASSGTSYNEQFF. DNA of the CDR3: TGTGCCAGCAGTGGGACTTCGTACAATGAGCAGTTCTTC.

The rearrangement joins TRBV10-2 to TRBJ2-7; 7 bases map to TRBD1. In germline, CDR1 is WSHSY, CDR2 SAAADI. This CDR3 contains 12 residues. The V segment lost 3 bases and the J segment 6 bases; nucleotides outside the gene matches: 2. The CDR3, as DNA: TGCGCCAGCAGTGAACGGACAGGCGAGCAGTACTTC. Translation gives CASSERTGEQYF.

The gene calls are TRBV10-1 and TRBJ2-2; 8 bases are a match to TRBD2. Losses at the gene ends were 6 bases for V and 3 bases for J; bases not matched to a gene: 3. Germline CDR1 is WNHNN and CDR2 is SYGVQD (reference sequence). The CDR3 spans 14 residues. The CDR3 spells CASRTSAHTGELFF. The CDR3 DNA follows: TGCGCCAGCAGGACTAGCGCCCACACCGGGGAGCTGTTTTTT.